The clone carrying this T cell receptor (beta chain) was detected only a few times. Its specificity is unknown. The CDR3 length is 15 residues. V lost 3 bases to trimming and J lost 5 bases; unmatched junction nucleotides: 3. Germline CDR1 and CDR2: KGHDR and SFDVKD. TCRdb fed the 5' RACE reads into MiXCR, producing one record per CDR3 protein. The repertoire holds about 80,000 distinct CDR3 sequences, with roughly 9.5% as singletons. This entry belongs to a study of neurological immune-mediated disorders. Study outcomes and limitations: Falling below healthy controls, multiple sclerosis showed the least TCR clonal expansion, while HTLV-1-associated myelopathy showed the most.

The starting material, 2 million PBMCs stored at -80 C, gave rise to the unsorted libraries. The rearrangement joins TRBV24-1 to TRBJ2-1; 10 bases fit TRBD2. The sequence was obtained from a man aged 45 to 65 in good health. The sample comprised PBMCs. Here the CDR3 DNA reads TGTGCCACCAGTGATCCCGGACTAGCGGACAATGAGCAGTTCTTC. Translation: CATSDPGLADNEQFF.